The 15 T cell receptor beta chains reported below all come from one sample, sequenced in a study of cytomegalovirus exposure and HLA in healthy donors. PCR involved 60 Vbeta and 13 Jbeta primers. Profiling relied on immunoSEQ multiplex PCR, and the TCRdb table lists in-frame clones only, not all of them. The profile shows about 100,000 clones, 76% of them singletons. Material: PBMCs. Receptors were obtained from a woman aged 50 to 60 in good health and CMV-seropositive.

This rearrangement joins TRBV11-2 to TRBJ2-7; TRBD2 agrees at 15 bases. The CDR3 has 15 amino acids. In germline, CDR1 is SGHAT, CDR2 FQNNGV. With V trimmed by 4 bases and J by 6 bases, 4 bases remained unmatched. The CDR3 bases are TGTGCCAGCAGCTCCCGGACTAGCGGGAGGGGCGAGCAGTACTTC. Translation: CASSSRTSGRGEQYF.

This chain connects TRBV11-3 to TRBJ2-3; 9 bases are a match to TRBD2. Germline V gives CDR1 SGHNT, CDR2 YENEEA. The CDR3 totals 13 residues. V dropped 1 base and J dropped 9; count of bases not matched to a gene: 2. DNA of the CDR3: TGTGCCAGCAGCTTAGGCGGGAGGGCCACGCAGTATTTT. As protein: CASSLGGRATQYF.

The chain has TRBV14 and TRBJ1-1, with TRBD1 matching 7 bases. The J segment lost 7 bases and the V segment lost 2 bases, leaving 4 bases of the junction unmatched. Germline-derived CDR1 and CDR2 are SGHDN and FVKESK. This CDR3 spans 13 amino acids. The CDR3 is CASSQIYRGEAFF. The CDR3 region has the DNA TGTGCCAGCAGCCAAATTTACAGGGGTGAAGCTTTCTTT.

The gene calls are TRBV15 and TRBJ2-7; the D is unclear. Germline-derived CDR1 and CDR2 are LNHNV and YYDKDF (reference sequence). V gave up 0 bases and J gave up 0 bases, with 6 bases separating them. The CDR3 runs 14 residues. The CDR3 bases are TGTGCCACCAGCAGAGAAACAAGCTCCTACGAGCAGTACTTC. Protein: CATSRETSSYEQYF.

The chain combines TRBV11-2 with TRBJ2-7; 9 bases are a match to TRBD1. Germline V lookup: CDR1 SGHAT, CDR2 FQNNGV. The CDR3 covers 15 residues. After removal of 3 bases from V and 0 bases from J, the junction contained 3 bases not matched to a gene. CDR3 in DNA: TGTGCCAGCAGCTTTGGGACAGGGAGCTCCTACGAGCAGTACTTC. Protein sequence: CASSFGTGSSYEQYF.

The chain carries TRBV30 and TRBJ2-1; possible D gene TRBD2, 5 bases. Trimming stripped 0 bases from V and 8 bases from J, with 5 bases between. The CDR3 consists of 11 residues. Germline CDR1 reads GTSNPN; CDR2 reads SVGIG (reference sequence). The CDR3 region has the DNA TGTGCCTGGAGTGTGAGGGATGAGCAGTTCTTC. It translates to CAWSVRDEQFF. The whole variable domain, filled in from reference TRBV30 and TRBJ2-1, reads SQTIHQWPATLVQPVGSPLSLECTVEGTSNPNLYWYRQAAGRGLQLLFYSVGIGQISSEVPQNLSASRPQDRQFILSSKKLLLSDSGFYLCAWSVRDEQFFGPGTRLTVL.

The chain carries TRBV2 and TRBJ2-3; 9 bases agree with TRBD2. J was trimmed by 4 bases and V by 7 bases; bases with no gene match: 3. This CDR3 has 13 amino acids. Germline values: CDR1 SNHLY, CDR2 FYNNEI. The CDR3 region has the DNA TGTGCCAGCATAGCGGGAGTTCCAGATACGCAGTATTTT. It codes for CASIAGVPDTQYF.

J is TRBJ1-5 and V is TRBV30, with a tentative D call TRBD1 (6 bases). Trimming took 5 bases from V and 3 from J, leaving 11 bases between them. The CDR3 runs to 13 residues. The germline V gene encodes CDR1 GTSNPN and CDR2 SVGIG (reference sequence). The CDR3 sequence is CAWAQGDNQPQHF. CDR3 coding DNA: TGTGCCTGGGCACAGGGTGACAATCAGCCCCAGCATTTT.

The chain combines TRBV5-1 with TRBJ2-7, with 8 bases matching TRBD2. Per germline, CDR1 SGHRS and CDR2 YFSETQ. V dropped 3 bases and J dropped 0; count of bases not matched to a gene: 2. The CDR3 runs to 14 residues. CDR3 nucleotide sequence: TGCGCCAGCAGCTATGGGACTAGCTCCTACGAGCAGTACTTC. Its translation is CASSYGTSSYEQYF.

The V gene is TRBV19, the J gene TRBJ1-2; D is unclear. The CDR3 extends over 16 amino acids. Looked up from germline, CDR1 is LNHDA and CDR2 is SQIVND (reference sequence). Trimming shortened V by 5 bases and J by 7 bases, and 23 bases separated the two germline ends. CDR3 sequence (DNA): TGTGCCAGTAGTCCAACTGCCGGGCCCGGGATGCGTGGCTACACCTTC. Protein product: CASSPTAGPGMRGYTF.

This chain joins TRBV5-5 and TRBJ1-1; 8 nucleotides align to TRBD1. This CDR3 region has 15 residues. J was trimmed by 6 bases and V by 3 bases; bases with no gene match: 10. Looked up from germline, CDR1 is SGHKS and CDR2 is YYEKEE (reference sequence). CDR3 protein: CASSWDRLIGPEAFF. The DNA for the CDR3 is TGTGCCAGCAGCTGGGACAGGTTGATCGGCCCTGAAGCTTTCTTT.

V and J are TRBV9 and TRBJ1-1; D gene unclear. Trimming removed 0 bases from V and 3 bases from J, with 9 bases in between. This CDR3 contains 14 residues. Germline CDR1 reads SGDLS; CDR2 reads YYNGEE. CDR3 sequence (DNA): TGTGCCAGCAGCGTAGGCTACCGGGACACTGAAGCTTTCTTT. It encodes CASSVGYRDTEAFF.

The CDR3 bases are TGTGCCAGCTCACCACCGGGACAGGGGACCCTGGGAAACACCATATATTTT. This encodes CASSPPGQGTLGNTIYF. The chain carries TRBV18 and TRBJ1-3, with 10 nucleotides matching TRBD1. Germline CDR1 KGHSH, CDR2 LQKENI. The CDR3 consists of 17 residues. V lost 0 bases to trimming and J lost 4 bases; unmatched junction nucleotides: 6.

The gene calls are TRBV30 and TRBJ1-5; D not resolved. Per germline, CDR1 GTSNPN and CDR2 SVGIG (reference sequence). Trimming removed 2 bases from V and 1 base from J, with 12 bases in between. The CDR3 contains 15 residues. CDR3 sequence (DNA): TGTGCCTGGAGTCCAACGGACTGGAGCAATCAGCCCCAGCATTTT. Translation: CAWSPTDWSNQPQHF. Full variable domain (remainder filled in from reference TRBV30 and TRBJ1-5): SQTIHQWPATLVQPVGSPLSLECTVEGTSNPNLYWYRQAAGRGLQLLFYSVGIGQISSEVPQNLSASRPQDRQFILSSKKLLLSDSGFYLCAWSPTDWSNQPQHFGDGTRLSIL.

This chain joins TRBV29-1 and TRBJ2-2, with D perhaps TRBD1 (7 bases). The CDR3 has 14 amino acids. Germline CDR1 and CDR2: SQVTM and ANQGSEA. Trimming shortened V by 3 bases and J by 5 bases, and 13 bases separated the two germline ends. The CDR3 here is CSVEEGAGTGELFF. CDR3 nucleotides: TGCAGCGTTGAGGAGGGGGCAGGAACCGGGGAGCTGTTTTTT.